The next 9 T cell receptor beta chains were all read from a single sample in a study of blood T cell repertoires in COVID-19. This table comes from immunoSEQ multiplex PCR, and its TCRdb copy is limited to in-frame clones, with some not included. In the table there are over 25,000 clones, about 92% of which are singletons. The sample was peripheral blood. These receptors all stem from a man aged 70-80 years with active or convalescent COVID-19.

V and J are TRBV2 and TRBJ2-1; the match to TRBD2 covers 7 bases. This CDR3 spans 14 amino acids. Germline lookup yields CDR1 SNHLY and CDR2 FYNNEI. The ends lost 6 bases at V and 6 bases at J; junction bases unmatched: 8. In nucleotides, the CDR3 is TGTGCCAGCAGCCCCTCCCCGGGGGGCAATGAGCAGTTCTTC. As protein: CASSPSPGGNEQFF.

This clone was recorded only once. V gene TRBV7-2 combines with J gene TRBJ2-3; D is perhaps TRBD1 (7 bases). The V and J ends lost 3 bases and 5 bases respectively, with 12 bases between them. The CDR3 is made up of 14 amino acids. Germline CDR1 and CDR2: SGHTA and FQGNSA. The CDR3 DNA is TGTGCCAGCAGCTTCGGACAGGAGGGAGATACGCAGTATTTT. This encodes CASSFGQEGDTQYF.

This chain links TRBV9 with TRBJ2-1, with D perhaps matching TRBD1 (7 bases). CDR3 size: 16 residues. V lost 3 bases and J 4 bases, leaving 17 bases between the germline ends. Germline CDR1 reads SGDLS; CDR2 reads YYNGEE. The CDR3 region is CASSAPGGPGYNEQFF. In DNA, the CDR3 is TGTGCCAGCAGCGCCCCAGGGGGGCCGGGTTACAATGAGCAGTTCTTC.

This sequence joins TRBV7-6 and TRBJ2-1; the match to TRBD2 covers 10 bases. Per the germline V gene, CDR1 is SGHVS and CDR2 is FNYEAQ. CDR3 length: 15 amino acids. Losses at the gene ends were 1 base for V and 10 bases for J; bases not matched to a gene: 7. The CDR3 DNA is TGTGCCAGCAGCTTAGGATCTAGCGGGGGCGGGGAGCAGTTCTTC. Amino acid sequence: CASSLGSSGGGEQFF.

J is TRBJ2-5 and V is TRBV20-1; no reliable D call. Germline-derived CDR1 and CDR2 are DFQATT and SNEGSKA (reference sequence). V was pared by 1 base and J by 4 bases, with 4 bases between. The CDR3 spans 11 residues. CDR3 bases: TGCAGTGCTAGAGGCGGAGAGACCCAGTACTTC. This translates into CSARGGETQYF.

This chain uses TRBV5-4 with TRBJ2-2; perhaps TRBD2 as D (7 bases). CDR1 and CDR2 from the germline V gene are SGHNT and YYREEE (reference sequence). Between the trimmed V and J ends, which lost 3 bases and 8 bases, there was a span of 14 bases. The CDR3 is made up of 14 amino acids. The CDR3 nucleotides read TGTGCCAGCAGCTCCGCCGGGGGGCGAGGGGAGCTGTTTTTT. Translating it yields CASSSAGGRGELFF.

The chain combines TRBV5-1 with TRBJ2-3, with TRBD2 matching 11 bases. J gave up 2 bases and V 4 bases, and 3 bases lay outside the gene matches. The CDR3 runs 15 residues. Germline V CDR1 and CDR2: SGHRS, YFSETQ. The CDR3 loop reads CASSPTSGVTDTQYF. The CDR3 DNA is TGCGCCAGCAGCCCGACTAGCGGGGTCACAGATACGCAGTATTTT.

The V and J genes are TRBV5-5 and TRBJ2-3; D may be TRBD2 (5 bases). CDR1 is SGHKS, CDR2 YYEKEE, per germline (reference sequence). The CDR3 consists of 15 residues. Trimming took 2 bases from V and 3 from J, leaving 13 bases between them. The CDR3 sequence: CASSLTLTGTDTQYF. CDR3 nucleotide sequence: TGTGCCAGCAGCTTAACGCTCACGGGGACAGATACGCAGTATTTT.

This clone has only one observation. The chain combines TRBV2 with TRBJ1-5, with unresolved D. The CDR3 is 11 residues long. The germline V gene has CDR1 SNHLY and CDR2 FYNNEI. Trimming removed 4 bases at V and 7 bases at J, with 5 bases between. CDR3 region: CASSVGQPQHF. The CDR3 DNA reads as TGTGCCAGCAGTGTGGGCCAGCCCCAGCATTTT.